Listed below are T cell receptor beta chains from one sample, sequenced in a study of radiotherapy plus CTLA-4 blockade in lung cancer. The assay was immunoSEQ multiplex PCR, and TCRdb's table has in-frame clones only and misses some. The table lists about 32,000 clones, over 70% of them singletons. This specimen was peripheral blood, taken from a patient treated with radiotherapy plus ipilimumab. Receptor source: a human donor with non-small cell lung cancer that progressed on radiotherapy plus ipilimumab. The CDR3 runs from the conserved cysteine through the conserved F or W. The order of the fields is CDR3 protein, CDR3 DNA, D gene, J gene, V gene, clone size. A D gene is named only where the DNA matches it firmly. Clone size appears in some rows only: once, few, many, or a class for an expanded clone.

CASSYSGSQGETQYF	TGTGCCAGCAGTTACTCGGGGTCCCAGGGAGAGACCCAGTACTTC	NA	TRBJ2-5	TRBV6-5	NA
CASTPGGGMAGNTIYF	TGTGCCAGCACCCCTGGAGGGGGAATGGCTGGAAACACCATATATTTT	NA	TRBJ1-3	TRBV9	NA
CASRRKAVEQFF	TGTGCCAGCAGACGGAAGGCCGTTGAGCAGTTCTTC	NA	TRBJ2-1	TRBV28	NA
CSVEGLNTGELFF	TGCAGCGTTGAAGGCTTGAACACCGGGGAGCTGTTTTTT	NA	TRBJ2-2	TRBV29-1	NA
CASSLWQGSYEQYF	TGTGCCAGCAGTTTATGGCAGGGAAGCTACGAGCAGTACTTC	NA	TRBJ2-7	TRBV27	once
CASSPLGQGNNEQFF	TGTGCCAGCTCACCATTAGGACAGGGCAACAATGAGCAGTTCTTC	TRBD1	TRBJ2-1	TRBV18	NA
CATRLPVVDEAFF	TGTGCCACCAGACTCCCGGTCGTGGATGAAGCTTTCTTT	NA	TRBJ1-1	TRBV28	few
CASSSPLAGVTYNEQFF	TGTGCCAGCAGTTCCCCCCTAGCGGGAGTTACCTACAATGAGCAGTTCTTC	TRBD2	TRBJ2-1	TRBV28	NA
CASSESLMGPNTEAFF	TGTGCCAGCAGTGAATCTCTAATGGGACCCAACACTGAAGCTTTCTTT	NA	TRBJ1-1	TRBV6-1	NA
CASSYSGEGNQPQHF	TGTGCCAGCAGTTACTCGGGGGAGGGGAATCAGCCCCAGCATTTT	NA	TRBJ1-5	TRBV6-6	few
CASSPWVNTEAFF	TGTGCCAGCTCCCCATGGGTCAACACTGAAGCTTTCTTT	NA	TRBJ1-1	TRBV18	few
CAWGAEGTQYF	TGTGCCTGGGGCGCCGAAGGGACCCAGTACTTC	NA	TRBJ2-5	TRBV30	NA
CASSRDGSGNTIYF	TGTGCCAGCAGCCGGGACGGCTCTGGAAACACCATATATTTT	NA	TRBJ1-3	TRBV6-5	NA
CASSLYGTAGHQPQHF	TGTGCCAGCAGTTTATATGGTACGGCGGGTCATCAGCCCCAGCATTTT	NA	TRBJ1-5	TRBV27	NA
CASSATITGWSAMNTEAFF	TGTGCCAGCAGCGCCACCATCACAGGTTGGAGCGCGATGAACACTGAAGCTTTCTTT	NA	TRBJ1-1	TRBV9	NA
CAIGQGYSGANVLTF	TGTGCCATTGGACAGGGATACTCTGGGGCCAACGTCCTGACTTTC	TRBD1	TRBJ2-6	TRBV10-3	NA
CASSVGVTNTGELFF	TGTGCCAGCAGTGTTGGGGTCACTAACACCGGGGAGCTGTTTTTT	NA	TRBJ2-2	TRBV2	NA
CASSPSRSGGWGPGELFF	TGTGCCAGCAGTCCCTCCCGTTCTGGCGGGTGGGGGCCCGGGGAGCTGTTTTTT	NA	TRBJ2-2	TRBV2	NA
CASREGAGTSGTDTQYF	TGTGCCAGCAGGGAGGGGGCCGGGACTAGCGGCACAGATACGCAGTATTTT	TRBD2	TRBJ2-3	TRBV5-4	NA
CASSPDLPGAYEQYF	TGTGCCAGCAGTCCGGACCTGCCGGGGGCCTACGAGCAGTACTTC	NA	TRBJ2-7	TRBV7-9	NA
CASTQTGQMYNEQFF	TGTGCCAGCACACAGACGGGACAGATGTACAATGAGCAGTTCTTC	TRBD1	TRBJ2-1	TRBV6-5	NA
CASSIAQDNQPQHF	TGTGCCAGTAGTATAGCACAGGATAATCAGCCCCAGCATTTT	NA	TRBJ1-5	TRBV19	NA
CASSSPRDRAYNEQFF	TGTGCCAGCAGCTCACCCCGGGACAGGGCTTACAATGAGCAGTTCTTC	TRBD1	TRBJ2-1	TRBV7-2	NA
CASSLGNWEKLFF	TGTGCCAGCAGCTTGGGAAATTGGGAAAAACTGTTTTTT	NA	TRBJ1-4	TRBV11-2	NA
CASSWGQGRNEQFF	TGCGCCAGCAGCTGGGGACAGGGGCGCAATGAGCAGTTCTTC	TRBD1	TRBJ2-1	TRBV5-1	NA
CASSQDPGQGRSYEQYF	TGCGCCAGCAGCCAAGATCCTGGACAGGGGCGCTCCTACGAGCAGTACTTC	TRBD1	TRBJ2-7	TRBV4-1	NA
CASSLTGLDEQYF	TGTGCCAGCAGCTTAACGGGGCTCGACGAGCAGTACTTC	NA	TRBJ2-7	TRBV7-9	NA
CASKSRQGEEYQETQYF	TGCGCCAGCAAAAGTCGACAGGGAGAGGAGTACCAAGAGACCCAGTACTTC	TRBD1	TRBJ2-5	TRBV5-1	NA
CATGMTDTQYF	TGTGCCACGGGGATGACAGATACGCAGTATTTT	NA	TRBJ2-3	TRBV10-3	NA
CASSVGLAAGELFF	TGTGCCAGCAGCGTAGGGCTAGCGGCCGGGGAGCTGTTTTTT	TRBD2	TRBJ2-2	TRBV9	NA
CAWNEDRPTGELFF	TGTGCCTGGAATGAGGACCGACCCACCGGGGAGCTGTTTTTT	NA	TRBJ2-2	TRBV30	NA
CASSWGQGGTEAFF	TGTGCCAGCAGCTGGGGACAGGGGGGTACTGAAGCTTTCTTT	TRBD1	TRBJ1-1	TRBV5-6	NA
CASSLEEELNIFPSYEQYF	TGTGCCAGCAGCTTAGAAGAGGAACTGAATATCTTCCCCTCCTACGAGCAGTACTTC	NA	TRBJ2-7	TRBV7-8	NA